Given below is one T cell receptor beta chain in context. Profiling relied on immunoSEQ multiplex PCR, and the TCRdb table lists in-frame clones only, not all of them. Of 120,000 or so clones listed, around nine tenths were seen once; the top ten hold roughly 2%. This sample was included in a study of cytomegalovirus exposure and HLA in healthy donors. The CDR3 runs 13 residues. In germline, CDR1 is SGHTA, CDR2 FQGNSA. V was pared by 3 bases and J by 3 bases, with 1 base of the junction left unmatched. The TCR sequence derives from a woman younger than 35 in good health and CMV-seronegative. Sequenced sample: PBMCs. The V call is TRBV7-2, the J call TRBJ1-2, with TRBD1 matching 7 bases. The CDR3 loop reads CASSLGQHYGYTF. The CDR3 nucleotides are TGTGCCAGCAGCTTGGGACAGCACTATGGCTACACCTTC.